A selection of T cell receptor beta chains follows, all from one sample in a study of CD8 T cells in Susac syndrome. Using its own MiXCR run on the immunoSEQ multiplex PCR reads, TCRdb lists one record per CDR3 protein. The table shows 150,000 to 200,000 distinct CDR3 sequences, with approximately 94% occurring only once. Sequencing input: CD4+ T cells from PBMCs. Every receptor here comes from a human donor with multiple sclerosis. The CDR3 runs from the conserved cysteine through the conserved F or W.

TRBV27,CASRNVENEKLFF
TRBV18,CASSPVGLGNTIYF
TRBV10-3,CAISEGTGGYTEAFF
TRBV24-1,CATSGLAGQDTQYF
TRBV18,CASSPGQGGYTF
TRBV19,CASSMRDEDNQPQHF
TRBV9,CASSVAATSYEQYF
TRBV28,CASSLLRETQYF
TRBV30,CAWSVDRGPGSNQPQHF
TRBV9,CANSVSGRAGNEQFF
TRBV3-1,CASSQTLESGEFF
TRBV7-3,CASGNTGELFF
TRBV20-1,CSARDRDEAFF
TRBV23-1,CASSQCETCYNEQFF
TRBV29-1,CSVARTDTQYF
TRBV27,CASSYLEADGATNEKLFF